Below are 10 T cell receptor beta chains sequenced from a single sample in a study of cytomegalovirus exposure and HLA in healthy donors. It was with 60 Vbeta and 13 Jbeta primers that the PCR ran. The repertoire was sequenced with immunoSEQ multiplex PCR; TCRdb's copy has only in-frame clones and lacks some. The table has some 150,000 clones, just under 65% seen once. Sequencing input: PBMCs. These receptors all stem from a woman aged 60-70 years in good health and CMV-seropositive.

This clone occurred once. The V call is TRBV28, the J call TRBJ2-4, with 11 bases that match TRBD1. The CDR3 runs to 14 residues. J lost 7 bases, V lost 3 bases, and 2 bases had no gene match. Germline assignment: CDR1 MDHEN and CDR2 SYDVKM. The CDR3 sequence is CASSFRDRGNIQYF. In DNA form, the CDR3 reads TGTGCCAGCAGTTTTAGGGACAGGGGGAACATTCAGTACTTC. The full variable domain, completed using reference TRBV28 and TRBJ2-4, is DVKVTQSSRYLVKRTGEKVFLECVQDMDHENMFWYRQDPGLGLRLIYFSYDVKMKEKGDIPEGYSVSREKKERFSLILESASTNQTSMYLCASSFRDRGNIQYFGAGTRLSVL.

The DNA for the CDR3 is TGTGCCAGCAGCAAAGCTTTCGGTGAAGCTTTCTTT. Protein sequence: CASSKAFGEAFF. The chain links TRBV21-1 to TRBJ1-1. TRBV21-1 is termed a pseudogene. This CDR3 has 12 amino acids.

The rearrangement uses TRBV15 and TRBJ1-1; TRBD1 matches at 9 bases. In germline, CDR1 is LNHNV, CDR2 YYDKDF (reference sequence). The J segment lost 4 bases and the V segment lost 3 bases, leaving 0 bases of the junction unmatched. The CDR3 covers 13 residues. The CDR3: CATSRDRGTEAFF. DNA for the CDR3: TGTGCCACCAGCAGGGACAGGGGCACTGAAGCTTTCTTT.

This clone was found a few times. This chain uses TRBV27 with TRBJ2-3, with TRBD2 identical over 12 bases. The CDR3 has 15 amino acids. V was pared by 2 bases and J by 5 bases, with 2 bases of the junction left unmatched. Germline V gene sequence: CDR1 MNHEY, CDR2 SMNVEV (reference sequence). The CDR3 loop is CASSLLAGGRDTQYF. CDR3 bases: TGTGCCAGCAGTTTACTAGCGGGAGGGCGAGATACGCAGTATTTT.

The chain couples TRBV7-3 to TRBJ2-1; TRBD2 matches 11 bases. The J segment lost 5 bases and the V segment lost 5 bases, leaving 2 bases of the junction unmatched. CDR1 SGHTA and CDR2 FQGTGA come from the germline V gene. This CDR3 spans 14 amino acids. The CDR3 region has the DNA TGTGCCAGCAGCAATAGCGGGAGGGACAATGAGCAGTTCTTC. Its translation is CASSNSGRDNEQFF.

The sample holds a few counts of this clone. This chain links TRBV13 with TRBJ2-5; 8 nucleotides line up with TRBD2. After removal of 1 base from V and 4 bases from J, the junction contained 14 bases not matched to a gene. CDR1 and CDR2 from the germline V gene are PRHDT and FYEKMQ (reference sequence). The length of the CDR3 is 18 residues. CDR3 sequence (DNA): TGTGCCAGCAGCTTAGTAAGGGGTAGCGGGGATAACGGAGAGACCCAGTACTTC. It codes for CASSLVRGSGDNGETQYF.

In this sample, this clone turned up once. V and J are TRBV7-2 and TRBJ2-7; D gene unclear. The germline V gene encodes CDR1 SGHTA and CDR2 FQGNSA. V was shortened by 3 bases and J by 6 bases, with 9 bases between the two germline ends. This CDR3 has 12 residues. This CDR3 is CASSLNSAEQYF. CDR3 DNA: TGTGCCAGCAGCTTGAACTCCGCCGAGCAGTACTTC.

This clone was counted once. The V gene is TRBV5-4, the J gene TRBJ2-7; TRBD2 aligns across 12 bases. The CDR3 covers 16 residues. The germline gives CDR1 SGHNT, CDR2 YYREEE (reference sequence). The V gene end was trimmed by 4 bases and the J gene end by 4 bases; junction bases not matched to a gene: 9. The CDR3 loop reads CASSHMTSGRVYEQYF. The DNA of the CDR3 is TGTGCCAGCAGCCATATGACTAGCGGGAGAGTATACGAGCAGTACTTC.

This chain links TRBV7-2 with TRBJ2-3; no clear D gene. Per the germline V gene, CDR1 is SGHTA and CDR2 is FQGNSA. The CDR3 is 11 amino acids. The ends were cut back, 4 bases at V and 9 bases at J, with 8 bases in the middle. The CDR3 region is CASSSSQTQYF. The CDR3 bases are TGTGCCAGCAGCTCGAGCCAAACGCAGTATTTT.

The chain carries TRBV5-1 and TRBJ2-1; D is perhaps TRBD1 (6 bases). The CDR3 spans 16 residues. Germline V gene sequence: CDR1 SGHRS, CDR2 YFSETQ. V lost 0 bases to trimming and J lost 0 bases, with 10 bases between them. The CDR3 spells CASSLGGQNSYNEQFF. CDR3 coding DNA: TGCGCCAGCAGCTTGGGGGGACAAAACTCCTACAATGAGCAGTTCTTC.